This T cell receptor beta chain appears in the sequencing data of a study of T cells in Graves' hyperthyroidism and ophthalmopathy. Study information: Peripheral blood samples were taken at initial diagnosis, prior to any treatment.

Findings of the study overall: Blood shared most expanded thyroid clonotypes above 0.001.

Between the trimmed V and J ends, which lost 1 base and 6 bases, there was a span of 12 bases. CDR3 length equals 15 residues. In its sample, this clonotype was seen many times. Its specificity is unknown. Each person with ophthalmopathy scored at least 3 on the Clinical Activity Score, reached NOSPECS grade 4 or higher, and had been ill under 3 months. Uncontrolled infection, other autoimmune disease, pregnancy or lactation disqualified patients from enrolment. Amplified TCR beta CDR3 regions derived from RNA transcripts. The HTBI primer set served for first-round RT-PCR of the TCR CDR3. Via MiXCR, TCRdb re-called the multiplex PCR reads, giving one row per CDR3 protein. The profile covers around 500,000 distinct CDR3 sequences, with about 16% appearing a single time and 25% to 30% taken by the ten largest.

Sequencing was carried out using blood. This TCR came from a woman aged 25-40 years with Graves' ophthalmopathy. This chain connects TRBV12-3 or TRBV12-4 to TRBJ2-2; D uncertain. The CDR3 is CASSLERVSAGELFF. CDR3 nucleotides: TGTGCCAGCAGTTTAGAACGAGTTTCTGCCGGGGAGCTGTTTTTT.